This entry is about one T cell receptor (beta chain). This record comes from a study of blood T cell repertoires in COVID-19. Overall study context: T cells, B-cell-depleted T cells, or PBMCs supplied cDNA or gDNA.

As originally analysed: Estimates of nucleated cell counts were drawn from the amplification of reference gene primers. Clones were sequenced by immunoSEQ multiplex PCR, and TCRdb holds only the in-frame ones, with some missing. V and J calls and clone size are as listed in that table; D and trimming were resolved from the DNA. The table has some 200,000 clones, 65% to 90% seen once. The germline V and J ends were trimmed by 7 bases and 0 bases, with 9 bases remaining between them. Germline lookup yields CDR1 ENHRY and CDR2 SYGVKD. This CDR3 region has 13 residues. Input material: peripheral blood. The chain employs TRBV10-3 and TRBJ1-2; the D is unclear. The TCR sequence derives from a man aged 45-65 years with acute or convalescent COVID-19. CDR3 bases: TGTGCCATCACCCGGGATCCTAACTATGGCTACACCTTC. Amino acids: CAITRDPNYGYTF.